The 13 T cell receptor beta chains below come from one sample, sequenced in a study of regulatory T cells in long-lasting Graves disease. Construction of TCR beta libraries relied on iRepertoire HTBI primers and on Arm-PCR targeting CDR3 regions. From the multiplex PCR reads, TCRdb called clonotypes with MiXCR, one entry per CDR3 protein. The sample includes 500,000 to 700,000 distinct CDR3 sequences, around 30% of them seen just once. Time point given: persistent/refractory GD, antithyroid drugs over 5 years with positive TRAb. PBMC RNA served as the TCR library source. The material was peripheral blood mononuclear cells (PBMCs), obtained when the disease was refractory, from a patient treated with antithyroid drugs. The receptors here all came from a female donor with Graves disease.

This clonotype was seen a few times. J is TRBJ2-5 and V is TRBV2, with D possibly matching TRBD2 (6 bases). CDR3 length: 12 amino acids. Germline lookup yields CDR1 SNHLY and CDR2 FYNNEI. Trimming pared 5 bases from V and 5 bases from J, leaving 9 bases between. For the CDR3, the DNA is TGTGCCAGCAGTAACCTAGCGGAGACCCAGTACTTC. This encodes CASSNLAETQYF. The whole variable domain, filled in from reference TRBV2 and TRBJ2-5, reads EPEVTQTPSHQVTQMGQEVILRCVPISNHLYFYWYRQILGQKVEFLVSFYNNEISEKSEIFDDQFSVERPDGSNFTLKIRSTKLEDSAMYFCASSNLAETQYFGPGTRLLVL.

This clonotype was seen repeatedly, ten times or more. The rearrangement uses TRBV2 and TRBJ1-2, with no clear D. Germline CDR1 is SNHLY and CDR2 is FYNNEI. The CDR3 has 12 amino acids. Trimming left V 7 bases short and J 2 bases short, with 8 bases between. The CDR3 protein is CASIWENYGYTF. DNA of the CDR3: TGTGCCAGCATCTGGGAAAACTATGGCTACACCTTC.

This clonotype was seen only a few times. The chain couples TRBV6-1 to TRBJ1-4; 7 nucleotides line up with TRBD1. Germline CDR1 MNHNS, CDR2 SASEGT. V was pared by 5 bases and J by 8 bases, with 8 bases of the junction left unmatched. The CDR3 is made up of 14 amino acids. The CDR3 is CASSRGGVWEKLFF. CDR3 sequence (DNA): TGTGCCAGCAGTAGAGGGGGCGTGTGGGAAAAACTGTTTTTT.

As for this clonotype: As the CDR3 is not closed by the conserved phenylalanine or tryptophan, this likely results from a read error. The chain has TRBV5-1 and TRBJ1-2; D not certain. This CDR3 comprises 15 residues. Germline values: CDR1 SGHRS, CDR2 YFSETQ. The V gene lost 5 bases and the J gene lost 0 bases, with 14 bases spanning the gap. The CDR3 DNA sequence: TGCGCCAGCAGTTCGATACCAGGTTCTAACTATGGCTACACCTCC. It codes for CASSSIPGSNYGYTS.

As DNA, the CDR3 is TGTGCCAGCAGCCCCGGCGGGACTTTCAATGAGCAGTTCTTC. This gives the protein CASSPGGTFNEQFF. The rearrangement uses TRBV7-9 and TRBJ2-1; a possible D gene is TRBD2 (6 bases). The germline V and J ends were trimmed by 5 bases and 6 bases, with 14 bases remaining between them. The CDR3 length is 14 residues. In germline, CDR1 is SEHNR, CDR2 FQNEAQ (reference sequence).

Only a few counts were recorded for this clonotype. V and J are TRBV10-3 and TRBJ2-7; TRBD1 aligns across 9 bases. CDR1 and CDR2 from the germline V gene are ENHRY and SYGVKD. The CDR3 sequence is 14 residues long. Unmatched junction bases numbered 1, after V lost 2 bases and J lost 2 bases. The CDR3 region is CAISERDRAYEQYF. CDR3 nucleotide sequence: TGTGCCATCAGTGAGAGGGACAGGGCCTACGAGCAGTACTTC.

This clonotype was seen a handful of times. Here the CDR3 reads CASSFLGHTEAFF. CDR3 sequence (DNA): TGTGCCAGCAGTTTCTTGGGCCACACTGAAGCTTTCTTT. The J gene is TRBJ1-1, the V gene TRBV12-3 or TRBV12-4; D gene ambiguous. This CDR3 is 13 amino acids long. V lost 3 bases, J lost 3 bases, and 8 bases lay in between.

Only a few counts were recorded for this clonotype. This chain uses TRBV11-1 with TRBJ2-1, with 10 bases matching TRBD2. The CDR3 has 15 residues. V dropped 3 bases and J dropped 8; count of bases not matched to a gene: 7. Germline CDR1 SGHAT, CDR2 FQDESV (reference sequence). CDR3 sequence: CASSFGTSERDEQFF. In DNA form, the CDR3 reads TGTGCCAGCAGCTTTGGGACTAGCGAGAGGGATGAGCAGTTCTTC.

The chain uses TRBV10-3 and TRBJ2-7; TRBD1 aligns across 8 bases. The CDR3 contains 15 residues. Germline V lookup: CDR1 ENHRY, CDR2 SYGVKD. Unmatched junction bases numbered 12, after V lost 4 bases and J lost 7 bases. CDR3 sequence reads: CAISGGGQVQREQYF. CDR3 nucleotides: TGTGCCATCAGTGGAGGGGGACAGGTCCAGCGGGAGCAGTACTTC.

V and J are TRBV6-2 or TRBV6-3 and TRBJ2-1; 12 nucleotides line up with TRBD2. The V gene end was trimmed by 6 bases and the J gene end by 3 bases; junction bases not matched to a gene: 3. Germline CDR1 is MNHEY and CDR2 is SVGEGT. This CDR3 has 15 residues. The CDR3 sequence is CASRRTSGVYNEQFF. The CDR3, as DNA: TGTGCCAGCAGACGGACTAGCGGGGTCTACAATGAGCAGTTCTTC.

J is TRBJ2-5 and V is TRBV5-1; 7 bases align to TRBD2. V trimming: 4 bases; J trimming: 4 bases; junction bases outside the gene matches: 13. CDR3 length equals 16 residues. Germline assignment: CDR1 SGHRS and CDR2 YFSETQ. CDR3 in amino acids: CASSLAGMGEGETQYF. In DNA, the CDR3 is TGCGCCAGCAGCCTGGCTGGAATGGGGGAGGGAGAGACCCAGTACTTC.

This clonotype appeared a single time. The V gene is TRBV9, the J gene TRBJ2-5, with D unclear. V dropped 1 base and J dropped 5 bases, with 12 bases sitting between them. The germline V gene has CDR1 SGDLS and CDR2 YYNGEE. This CDR3 spans 14 amino acids. The CDR3 region has the DNA TGTGCCAGCAGCGTATCAAGGGCCGGGGAGACCCAGTACTTC. This gives the protein CASSVSRAGETQYF.

This clonotype showed up just a few times. This chain joins TRBV10-3 and TRBJ2-3; 14 bases align to TRBD2. This CDR3 comprises 17 residues. Germline loops: CDR1 ENHRY, CDR2 SYGVKD. Losses at the gene ends were 9 bases for V and 4 bases for J; bases not matched to a gene: 12. The CDR3 DNA sequence: TGTGCCATGCAACCGGGACTAGCGGGAGTAGACGCAGATACGCAGTATTTT. Translating it yields CAMQPGLAGVDADTQYF.